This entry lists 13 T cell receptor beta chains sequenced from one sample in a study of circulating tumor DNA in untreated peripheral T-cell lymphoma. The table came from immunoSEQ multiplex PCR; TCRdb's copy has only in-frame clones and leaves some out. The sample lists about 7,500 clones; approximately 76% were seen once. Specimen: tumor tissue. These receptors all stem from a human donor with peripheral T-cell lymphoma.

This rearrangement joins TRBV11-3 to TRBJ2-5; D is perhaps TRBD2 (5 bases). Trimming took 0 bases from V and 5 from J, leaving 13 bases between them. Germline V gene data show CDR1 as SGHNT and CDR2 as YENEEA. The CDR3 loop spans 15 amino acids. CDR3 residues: CASSLDWPGSETQYF. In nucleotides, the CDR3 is TGTGCCAGCAGCTTAGATTGGCCGGGGAGTGAGACCCAGTACTTC. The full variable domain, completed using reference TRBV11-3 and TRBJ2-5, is EAGVVQSPRYKIIEKKQPVAFWCNPISGHNTLYWYLQNLGQGPELLIRYENEEAVDDSQLPKDRFSAERLKGVDSTLKIQPAELGDSAVYLCASSLDWPGSETQYFGPGTRLLVL.

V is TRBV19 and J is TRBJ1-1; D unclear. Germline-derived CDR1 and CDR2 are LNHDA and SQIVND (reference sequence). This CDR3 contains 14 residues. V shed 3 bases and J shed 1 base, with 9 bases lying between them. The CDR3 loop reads CASSMVHSNTEAFF. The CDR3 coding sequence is TGTGCCAGTAGTATGGTTCACTCGAACACTGAAGCTTTCTTT.

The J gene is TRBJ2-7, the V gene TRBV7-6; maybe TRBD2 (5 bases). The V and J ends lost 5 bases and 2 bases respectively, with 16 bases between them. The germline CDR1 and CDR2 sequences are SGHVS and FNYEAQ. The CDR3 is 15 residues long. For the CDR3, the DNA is TGTGCCAGCAGCGGCGGAGGACGGGCCCCCTACGAGCAGTACTTC. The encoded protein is CASSGGGRAPYEQYF.

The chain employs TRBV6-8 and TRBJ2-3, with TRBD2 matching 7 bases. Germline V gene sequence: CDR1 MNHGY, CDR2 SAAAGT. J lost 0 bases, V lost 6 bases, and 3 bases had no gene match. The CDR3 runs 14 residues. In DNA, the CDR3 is TGTGCCAGCAGCTGGGACTACAGCACAGATACGCAGTATTTT. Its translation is CASSWDYSTDTQYF.

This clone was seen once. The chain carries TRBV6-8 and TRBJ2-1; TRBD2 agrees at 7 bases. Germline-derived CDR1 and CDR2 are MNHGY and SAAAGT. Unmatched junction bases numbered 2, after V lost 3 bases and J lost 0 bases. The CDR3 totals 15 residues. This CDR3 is CASSYRGSSYNEQFF. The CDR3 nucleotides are TGTGCCAGCAGTTATCGCGGGAGCTCCTACAATGAGCAGTTCTTC.

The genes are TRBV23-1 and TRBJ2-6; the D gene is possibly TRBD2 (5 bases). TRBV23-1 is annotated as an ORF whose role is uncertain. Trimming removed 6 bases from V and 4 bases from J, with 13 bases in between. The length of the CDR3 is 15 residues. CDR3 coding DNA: TGCGCCAGCAGCTCTAGCTCGAGCGGGGCCAACGTCCTGACTTTC. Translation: CASSSSSSGANVLTF.

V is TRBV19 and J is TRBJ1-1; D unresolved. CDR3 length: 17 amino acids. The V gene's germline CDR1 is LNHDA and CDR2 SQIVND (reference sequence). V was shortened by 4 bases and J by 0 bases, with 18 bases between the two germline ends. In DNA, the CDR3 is TGTGCCAGTAGTAAATTTGGCGAGGGCGCCATGAACACTGAAGCTTTCTTT. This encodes CASSKFGEGAMNTEAFF.

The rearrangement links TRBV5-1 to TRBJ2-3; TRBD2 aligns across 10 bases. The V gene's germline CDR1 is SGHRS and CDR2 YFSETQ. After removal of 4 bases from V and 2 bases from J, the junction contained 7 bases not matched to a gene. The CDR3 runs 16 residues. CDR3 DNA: TGCGCCAGCAGCCTAGGACTAGCGGAAGACACAGATACGCAGTATTTT. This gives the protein CASSLGLAEDTDTQYF. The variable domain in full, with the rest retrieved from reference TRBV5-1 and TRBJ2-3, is KAGVTQTPRYLIKTRGQQVTLSCSPISGHRSVSWYQQTPGQGLQFLFEYFSETQRNKGNFPGRFSGRQFSNSRSEMNVSTLELGDSALYLCASSLGLAEDTDTQYFGPGTRLTVL.

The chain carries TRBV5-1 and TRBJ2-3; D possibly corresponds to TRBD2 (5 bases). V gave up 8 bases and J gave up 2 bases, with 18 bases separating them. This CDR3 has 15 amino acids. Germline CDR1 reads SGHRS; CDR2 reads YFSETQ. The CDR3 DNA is TGCGCCAGTCATCTCGAGGGCCTATACACAGATACGCAGTATTTT. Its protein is CASHLEGLYTDTQYF.

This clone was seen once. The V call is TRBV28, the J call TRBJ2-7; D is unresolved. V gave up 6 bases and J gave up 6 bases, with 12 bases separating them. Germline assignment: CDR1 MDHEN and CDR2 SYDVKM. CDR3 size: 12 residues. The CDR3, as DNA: TGTGCCAGCAGCGAGAACCGGGTCGAGCAGTACTTC. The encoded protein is CASSENRVEQYF. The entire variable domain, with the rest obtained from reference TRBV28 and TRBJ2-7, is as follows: DVKVTQSSRYLVKRTGEKVFLECVQDMDHENMFWYRQDPGLGLRLIYFSYDVKMKEKGDIPEGYSVSREKKERFSLILESASTNQTSMYLCASSENRVEQYFGPGTRLTVT.

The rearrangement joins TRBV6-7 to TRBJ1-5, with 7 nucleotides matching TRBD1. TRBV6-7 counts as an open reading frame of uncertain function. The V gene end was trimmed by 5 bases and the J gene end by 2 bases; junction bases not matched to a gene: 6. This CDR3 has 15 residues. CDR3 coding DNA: TGTGCCAGCAGTGAAGCCACAGGGGGCAATCAGCCCCAGCATTTT. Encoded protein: CASSEATGGNQPQHF.

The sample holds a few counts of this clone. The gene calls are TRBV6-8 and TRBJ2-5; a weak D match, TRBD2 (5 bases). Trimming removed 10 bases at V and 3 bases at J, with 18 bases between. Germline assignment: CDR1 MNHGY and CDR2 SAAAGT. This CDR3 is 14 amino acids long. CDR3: CAIRSHPGKETQYF. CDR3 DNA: TGTGCCATCCGATCTCATCCGGGGAAAGAGACCCAGTACTTC.

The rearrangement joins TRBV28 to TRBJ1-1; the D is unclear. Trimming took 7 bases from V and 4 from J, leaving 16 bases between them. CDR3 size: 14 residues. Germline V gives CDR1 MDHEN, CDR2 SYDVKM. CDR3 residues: CASTYDRLGTEAFF. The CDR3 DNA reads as TGTGCCAGCACCTATGATCGGTTGGGCACTGAAGCTTTCTTT.